These 25 T cell receptor beta chains were sequenced from one sample in a study of blood T cell repertoires in COVID-19. TCRdb's table, derived via immunoSEQ multiplex PCR, lists solely in-frame clones and lacks some. Among tens of thousands of clones listed, around 80% were seen once. The sequencing input was peripheral blood. The receptors shown here come from a human donor in a cohort sampled during active or convalescent COVID-19.

The table lists this clone with a few counts. J is TRBJ1-3 and V is TRBV29-1; D remains ambiguous. Germline-derived CDR1 and CDR2 are SQVTM and ANQGSEA. The CDR3 is 17 residues long. The V gene lost 1 base and the J gene lost 0 bases, with 16 bases spanning the gap. Written as DNA, the CDR3 is TGCAGCGTTGAAGGGGAGGGATTAATCCCCTCTGGAAACACCATATATTTT. Amino acid sequence: CSVEGEGLIPSGNTIYF.

This rearrangement joins TRBV5-1 to TRBJ2-1, with TRBD2 matching 13 bases. The CDR3 covers 16 residues. The J segment lost 7 bases and the V segment lost 7 bases, leaving 11 bases of the junction unmatched. Looked up from germline, CDR1 is SGHRS and CDR2 is YFSETQ. The CDR3 is CASSTSGGFPRNEQFF. The CDR3 nucleotides are TGCGCCAGCTCGACTAGCGGGGGGTTCCCTCGGAATGAGCAGTTCTTC.

The V and J genes are TRBV6-5 and TRBJ1-1; perhaps TRBD1 as D (5 bases). Germline V lookup: CDR1 MNHEY, CDR2 SVGAGI. The CDR3 is 15 residues long. Trimming removed 7 bases at V and 0 bases at J, with 15 bases between. This CDR3 is CASTLTGLMNTEAFF. The CDR3 coding sequence is TGTGCCAGCACCCTTACAGGTTTAATGAACACTGAAGCTTTCTTT.

The rearrangement uses TRBV5-1 and TRBJ2-7, with D possibly being TRBD1 (6 bases). Germline CDR1 reads SGHRS; CDR2 reads YFSETQ. This CDR3 contains 14 residues. V lost 0 bases and J 3 bases, leaving 10 bases between the germline ends. The chain's CDR3 is CASSLEQGIYEQYF. The DNA of the CDR3 is TGCGCCAGCAGCTTGGAACAGGGAATCTACGAGCAGTACTTC.

The V and J genes are TRBV2 and TRBJ1-5; TRBD1 might be the D (6 bases). There are 17 residues in the CDR3. The V and J ends lost 2 bases and 0 bases respectively, with 14 bases between them. In germline, CDR1 is SNHLY, CDR2 FYNNEI. The CDR3 sequence: CASSEPGTSDSNQPQHF. CDR3 bases: TGTGCCAGCAGTGAACCTGGGACATCCGATAGCAATCAGCCCCAGCATTTT.

The chain recombines TRBV7-6 with TRBJ2-7; 8 bases map to TRBD1. V shed 3 bases and J 5 bases; nucleotides not matched to a gene: 0. The CDR3 runs 12 residues. Germline V gene lookup returns CDR1 SGHVS and CDR2 FNYEAQ. CDR3 DNA: TGTGCCAGCAGCTTGGACAGGGACGAGCAGTACTTC. Amino acid sequence: CASSLDRDEQYF.

The chain recombines TRBV23-1 with TRBJ1-5; 10 positions agree with TRBD1. TRBV23-1 counts as an open reading frame of uncertain function. J gave up 0 bases and V 0 bases, and 14 bases lay outside the gene matches. CDR3 length: 21 amino acids. The CDR3 protein is CASSQSKDSRDRGHSNQPQHF. The CDR3 DNA follows: TGCGCCAGCAGTCAATCAAAAGACAGCCGGGACAGGGGACATAGCAATCAGCCCCAGCATTTT.

The chain carries TRBV20-1 and TRBJ2-4, with 11 bases matching TRBD1. Per the germline V gene, CDR1 is DFQATT and CDR2 is SNEGSKA (reference sequence). The CDR3 length is 17 residues. Trimming at V came to 3 bases and at J to 1 base, leaving 8 bases not matched to a gene. The CDR3 sequence: CSASGTGGAGAKNIQYF. CDR3 nucleotides: TGCAGTGCTAGTGGGACAGGGGGAGCGGGTGCCAAAAACATTCAGTACTTC.

The chain recombines TRBV19 with TRBJ1-4; 7 bases match TRBD1. This CDR3 spans 16 amino acids. The germline gives CDR1 LNHDA, CDR2 SQIVND (reference sequence). V lost 8 bases and J lost 0; bases outside the gene matches: 9. CDR3: CASRDRPQSTNEKLFF. The CDR3 nucleotides read TGTGCCAGTCGGGACAGACCTCAATCAACTAATGAAAAACTGTTTTTT.

The chain recombines TRBV7-9 with TRBJ1-2, with D hard to call. This CDR3 has 13 amino acids. V gave up 5 bases and J gave up 2 bases, with 9 bases separating them. Germline CDR1 and CDR2: SEHNR and FQNEAQ (reference sequence). CDR3 sequence: CASSLQLNYGYTF. The DNA for the CDR3 is TGTGCCAGCAGCCTACAGTTGAACTATGGCTACACCTTC.

The CDR3 region is CASNIRDRGFVYGYTF. The CDR3 bases are TGTGCCAGCAATATACGCGACAGGGGGTTCGTCTATGGCTACACCTTC. J is TRBJ1-2 and V is TRBV6-6; TRBD1 agrees at 9 bases. V shed 7 bases and J 4 bases; nucleotides not matched to a gene: 13. Per germline, CDR1 MNHNY and CDR2 SVGAGI (reference sequence). The CDR3 totals 16 residues.

The chain has TRBV4-2 and TRBJ2-7; maybe TRBD1 (8 bases). The CDR3 totals 17 residues. The germline V gene has CDR1 LGHNA and CDR2 YNFKEQ. Between the trimmed V and J ends, which lost 4 bases and 1 base, there was a span of 20 bases. CDR3 protein: CASSPGAGTGLSYEQYF. CDR3 nucleotide sequence: TGTGCCAGCAGCCCGGGAGCGGGGACAGGCCTTTCCTACGAGCAGTACTTC.

V and J are TRBV2 and TRBJ2-5, with TRBD2 matching 9 bases. Germline-derived CDR1 and CDR2 are SNHLY and FYNNEI. After removal of 9 bases from V and 1 base from J, the junction contained 3 bases not matched to a gene. This CDR3 contains 13 residues. Written as DNA, the CDR3 is TGTGCCAGTCGACTAGCGGTCCAAGAGACCCAGTACTTC. It is translated as CASRLAVQETQYF.

This clone showed up just a few times. The chain couples TRBV5-1 to TRBJ1-1, with 8 positions matching TRBD1. With V trimmed by 3 bases and J by 4 bases, 5 bases remained unmatched. This CDR3 is 14 amino acids long. The V gene's germline CDR1 is SGHRS and CDR2 YFSETQ. The CDR3 DNA is TGCGCCAGCAGCTCGACCGGGACAGGCACTGAAGCTTTCTTT. Its protein product is CASSSTGTGTEAFF.

The chain couples TRBV7-6 to TRBJ2-5; 7 positions match TRBD2. J gave up 5 bases and V 3 bases, and 12 bases lay outside the gene matches. The CDR3 has 16 amino acids. Per germline, CDR1 SGHVS and CDR2 FNYEAQ. The CDR3 DNA follows: TGTGCCAGCAGCTTCCGATTAGCAGGGCGGGGGGAGACCCAGTACTTC. Translating gives CASSFRLAGRGETQYF. Full variable domain (rest looked up from reference TRBV7-6 and TRBJ2-5): GAGVSQSPRYKVTKRGQDVALRCDPISGHVSLYWYRQALGQGPEFLTYFNYEAQQDKSGLPNDRFSAERPEGSISTLTIQRTEQRDSAMYRCASSFRLAGRGETQYFGPGTRLLVL.

J is TRBJ2-2 and V is TRBV19, with 10 bases fitting TRBD1. With V trimmed by 10 bases and J by 3 bases, 14 bases remained unmatched. Germline V CDR1 and CDR2: LNHDA, SQIVND (reference sequence). The CDR3 has 17 residues. This CDR3 reads CANSWASGTGDTGELFF. The CDR3 coding sequence is TGTGCCAATTCCTGGGCCTCGGGGACAGGGGACACCGGGGAGCTGTTTTTT. Full variable domain (outside the CDR3, taken from reference TRBV19 and TRBJ2-2): DGGITQSPKYLFRKEGQNVTLSCEQNLNHDAMYWYRQDPGQGLRLIYYSQIVNDFQKGDIAEGYSVSREKKESFPLTVTSAQKNPTAFYLCANSWASGTGDTGELFFGEGSRLTVL.

J is TRBJ2-5 and V is TRBV19; 7 bases are a match to TRBD2. Trimming cost V 5 bases and J 4 bases; bases outside gene matches: 1. CDR1 and CDR2 (germline): LNHDA, SQIVND (reference sequence). The CDR3 covers 12 residues. The CDR3 coding sequence is TGTGCCAGTAGTGGGGGGGGAGAGACCCAGTACTTC. As protein: CASSGGGETQYF.

In this sample, this clone turned up a few times. The chain couples TRBV4-1 to TRBJ2-2; weak D call: TRBD1 (6 bases). V gave up 1 base and J gave up 6 bases, with 12 bases separating them. The CDR3 covers 15 residues. Per the germline V gene, CDR1 is MGHRA and CDR2 is YSYEKL. The CDR3 sequence is CASSQVQGSAGELFF. The CDR3, as DNA: TGCGCCAGCAGCCAAGTGCAGGGGTCCGCCGGGGAGCTGTTTTTT.

The chain is built from TRBV30 and TRBJ1-6; 7 nucleotides line up with TRBD1. There are 13 residues in the CDR3. CDR1 and CDR2 from the germline V gene are GTSNPN and SVGIG (reference sequence). Losses at the gene ends were 2 bases for V and 10 bases for J; bases not matched to a gene: 5. The CDR3 reads CAWSRTGGSPLHF. The CDR3 coding sequence is TGTGCCTGGAGTAGGACAGGTGGATCACCCCTCCACTTT.

The V call is TRBV4-3, the J call TRBJ1-4; 7 positions agree with TRBD1. V trimming: 0 bases; J trimming: 11 bases; junction bases outside the gene matches: 12. The CDR3 is made up of 16 amino acids. Germline V gives CDR1 LGHNA, CDR2 YSLEER. Written as DNA, the CDR3 is TGCGCCAGCAGCCAAGATCTTGGAAGGGGGCGTTGGAAACTGTTTTTT. Protein: CASSQDLGRGRWKLFF.

The chain links TRBV19 to TRBJ1-2, with a tentative D call TRBD1 (6 bases). CDR1 and CDR2 (germline): LNHDA, SQIVND (reference sequence). V was pared by 11 bases and J by 7 bases, with 17 bases between. This CDR3 is 12 amino acids long. The chain's CDR3 is CASKPQGPGYTF. CDR3 coding DNA: TGTGCCTCGAAACCCCAGGGGCCTGGCTACACCTTC.

V gene TRBV19 combines with J gene TRBJ1-3, with TRBD1 identical over 8 bases. The germline V gene has CDR1 LNHDA and CDR2 SQIVND (reference sequence). V gave up 5 bases and J gave up 0 bases; unmatched junction bases: 6. The CDR3 runs to 16 residues. CDR3 loop: CASSPGTGGSGNTIYF. In DNA form, the CDR3 reads TGTGCCAGTAGTCCTGGGACAGGAGGCTCTGGAAACACCATATATTTT.

V usage is TRBV5-1 and J usage is TRBJ2-6, with TRBD2 as a possible D gene (5 bases). From germline, CDR1 is SGHRS and CDR2 YFSETQ. The CDR3 length is 16 residues. The ends were cut back, 1 base at V and 2 bases at J, with 10 bases in the middle. CDR3 nucleotides: TGCGCCAGCAGCTTGTCGGCGCGGGCTGGGGCCAACGTCCTGACTTTC. As protein: CASSLSARAGANVLTF.

The table lists this clone with a few counts. The genes are TRBV11-2 and TRBJ2-3; TRBD2 matches 9 bases. There are 15 residues in the CDR3. Germline loops: CDR1 SGHAT, CDR2 FQNNGV. V trimming: 0 bases; J trimming: 8 bases; junction bases outside the gene matches: 6. CDR3 DNA sequence: TGTGCCAGCAGCTTAGAGGGAGCGGGAGGCGGTACGCAGTATTTT. Encoded protein: CASSLEGAGGGTQYF. Filled out from reference TRBV11-2 and TRBJ2-3, the complete variable domain reads EAGVAQSPRYKIIEKRQSVAFWCNPISGHATLYWYQQILGQGPKLLIQFQNNGVVDDSQLPKDRFSAERLKGVDSTLKIQPAKLEDSAVYLCASSLEGAGGGTQYFGPGTRLTVL.

The chain combines TRBV18 with TRBJ2-7; TRBD2 matches at 15 bases. There are 16 residues in the CDR3. In germline, CDR1 is KGHSH, CDR2 LQKENI. Trimming removed 6 bases from V and 3 bases from J; junction bases left unmatched: 6. The chain's CDR3 is CASSRTSGGDNYEQYF. CDR3 nucleotide sequence: TGTGCCAGCTCGCGGACTAGCGGGGGGGACAACTACGAGCAGTACTTC. The full variable domain, in which reference TRBV18 and TRBJ2-7 provide the parts outside the CDR3, is NAGVMQNPRHLVRRRGQEARLRCSPMKGHSHVYWYRQLPEEGLKFMVYLQKENIIDESGMPKERFSAEFPKEGPSILRIQQVVRGDSAAYFCASSRTSGGDNYEQYFGPGTRLTVT.